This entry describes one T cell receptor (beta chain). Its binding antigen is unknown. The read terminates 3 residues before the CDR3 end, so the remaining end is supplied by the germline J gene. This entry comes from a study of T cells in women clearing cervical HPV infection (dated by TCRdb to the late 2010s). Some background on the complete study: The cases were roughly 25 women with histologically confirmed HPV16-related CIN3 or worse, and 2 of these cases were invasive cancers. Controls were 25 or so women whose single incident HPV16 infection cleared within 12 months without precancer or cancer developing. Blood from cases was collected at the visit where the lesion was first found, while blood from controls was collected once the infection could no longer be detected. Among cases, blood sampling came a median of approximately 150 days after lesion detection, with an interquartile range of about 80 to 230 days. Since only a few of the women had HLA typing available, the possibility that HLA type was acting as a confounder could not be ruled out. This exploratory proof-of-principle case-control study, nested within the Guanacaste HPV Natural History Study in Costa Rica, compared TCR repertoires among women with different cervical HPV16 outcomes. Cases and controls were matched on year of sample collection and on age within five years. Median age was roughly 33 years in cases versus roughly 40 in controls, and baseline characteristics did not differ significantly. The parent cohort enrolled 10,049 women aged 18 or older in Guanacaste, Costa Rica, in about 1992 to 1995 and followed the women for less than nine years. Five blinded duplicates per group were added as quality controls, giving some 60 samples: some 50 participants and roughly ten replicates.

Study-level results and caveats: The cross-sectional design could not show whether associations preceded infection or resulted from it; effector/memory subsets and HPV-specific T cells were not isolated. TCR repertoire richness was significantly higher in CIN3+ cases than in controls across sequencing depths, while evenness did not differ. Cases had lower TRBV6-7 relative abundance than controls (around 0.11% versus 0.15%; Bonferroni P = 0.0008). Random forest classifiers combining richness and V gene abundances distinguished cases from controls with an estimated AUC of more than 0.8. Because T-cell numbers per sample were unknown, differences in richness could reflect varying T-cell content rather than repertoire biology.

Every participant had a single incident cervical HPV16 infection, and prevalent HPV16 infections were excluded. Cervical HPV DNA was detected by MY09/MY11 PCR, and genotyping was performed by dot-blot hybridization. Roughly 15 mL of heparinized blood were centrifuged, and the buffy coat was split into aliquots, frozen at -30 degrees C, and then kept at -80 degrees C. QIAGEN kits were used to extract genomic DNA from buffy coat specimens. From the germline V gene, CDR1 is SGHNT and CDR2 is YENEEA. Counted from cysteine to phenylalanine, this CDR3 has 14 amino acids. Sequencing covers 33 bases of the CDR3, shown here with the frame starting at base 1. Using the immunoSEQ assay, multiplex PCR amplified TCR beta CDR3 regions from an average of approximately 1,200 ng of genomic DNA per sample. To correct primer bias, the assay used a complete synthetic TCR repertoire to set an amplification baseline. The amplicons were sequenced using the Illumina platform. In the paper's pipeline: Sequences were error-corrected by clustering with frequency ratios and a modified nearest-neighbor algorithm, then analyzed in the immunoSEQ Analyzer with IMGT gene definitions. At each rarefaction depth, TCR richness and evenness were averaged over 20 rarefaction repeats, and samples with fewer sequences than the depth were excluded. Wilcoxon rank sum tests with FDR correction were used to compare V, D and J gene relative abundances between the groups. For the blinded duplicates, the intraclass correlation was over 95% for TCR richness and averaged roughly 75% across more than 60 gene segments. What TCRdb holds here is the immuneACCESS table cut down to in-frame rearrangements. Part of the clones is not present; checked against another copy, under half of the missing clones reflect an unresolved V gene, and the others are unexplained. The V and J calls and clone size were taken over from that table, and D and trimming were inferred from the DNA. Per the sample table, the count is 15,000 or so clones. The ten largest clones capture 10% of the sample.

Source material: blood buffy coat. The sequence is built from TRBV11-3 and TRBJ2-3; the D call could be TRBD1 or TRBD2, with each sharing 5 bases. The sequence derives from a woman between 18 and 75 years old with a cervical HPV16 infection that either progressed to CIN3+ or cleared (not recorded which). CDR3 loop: CASSLLQGGETQYF. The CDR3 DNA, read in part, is TGTGCCAGCAGCTTACTGCAGGGTGGGGAGACG.